The clone carrying this TCR beta chain has only a few counts. Germline V gene sequence: CDR1 MGHDK, CDR2 SYGVNS. The CDR3 runs 14 residues. V dropped 6 bases and J dropped 5; count of bases not matched to a gene: 4. The sample originates from a study of blood T cell repertoires in COVID-19. Across the whole study: Spain, Italy and the United States supplied samples that represented acute and convalescent COVID-19. PBMCs, B-cell-depleted T cells, or T cells provided the cDNA or gDNA that made up the material.

In the source study's methods: Amplification of reference gene primers was used by the study to estimate nucleated cell counts. Profiling relied on immunoSEQ multiplex PCR, and the TCRdb table lists in-frame clones only, not all of them. V, J and clone size are taken as reported in that table, and D and trimming were inferred from the DNA itself. The sample lists some 120,000 clones; about 85% were seen once. This chain uses TRBV25-1 with TRBJ1-4, with 9 bases aligning to TRBD1. Material for sequencing was peripheral blood. This TCR was sampled from a man aged 60 to 75 with acute or convalescent COVID-19. This CDR3 is CASSSGTGNEKLFF. In DNA form, the CDR3 reads TGTGCCAGCAGCTCTGGGACAGGGAATGAAAAACTGTTTTTT.